The clone carrying this TCR beta chain appeared many times. This could be a read error, since a much larger clone is one nucleotide away. This specimen belongs to a study of tumor-infiltrating lymphocytes in oesophageal squamous cell carcinoma. A single record per CDR3 protein comes from TCRdb applying MiXCR to the PCR reads. This sample carries 20,000 or so distinct CDR3 sequences, 35% to 45% of them seen once, and the ten largest clones take roughly 36%. V gave up 8 bases and J gave up 7 bases; unmatched junction bases: 16. The CDR3 length is 16 residues. CDR1 is SEHNR, CDR2 FQNEAQ, per germline (reference sequence).

The V and J genes are TRBV7-9 and TRBJ2-7; 11 bases agree with TRBD2. The receptor was isolated from a male donor with esophageal squamous cell carcinoma. Sequenced sample: esophageal tumor tissue. CDR3 coding DNA: TGTGCCAGCGCCCCGGATAGCGGGGGGGGAAACAATGAGCAGTACTTC. Encoded protein: CASAPDSGGGNNEQYF. The variable domain in full, with the rest retrieved from reference TRBV7-9 and TRBJ2-7, is DTGVSQNPRHKITKRGQNVTFRCDPISEHNRLYWYRQTLGQGPEFLTYFQNEAQLEKSRLLSDRFSAERPKGSFSTLEIQRTEQGDSAMYLCASAPDSGGGNNEQYFGPGTRLTVT.